These 14 T cell receptor beta chains were all obtained from the same sample, sequenced in a study of Ad26.COV2.S vaccination and SARS-CoV-2 variants. Treatment here: 19 received Ad26.COV2.S at low or high dose, single or two shots; roughly five received placebo; per-sample allocation not given. The study sampled participants on day 63 after the first vaccine or placebo injection. Only in-frame clones appear in the TCRdb table, and some are missing; sequencing was by immunoSEQ multiplex PCR. Of about 400,000 clones listed, about 85% are singletons. The sample consisted of peripheral blood, taken in a trial of Ad26.COV2.S vaccine versus placebo. The receptors here all came from a person aged 18-60 years who received the Ad26.COV2.S COVID-19 vaccine or a placebo.

The chain links TRBV5-1 to TRBJ2-2, with 8 bases aligning to TRBD1. J was trimmed by 3 bases and V by 4 bases; bases with no gene match: 5. This CDR3 comprises 15 residues. The V gene's germline CDR1 is SGHRS and CDR2 YFSETQ. This CDR3 is CASSAGTGDTGELFF. Here the CDR3 DNA reads TGCGCCAGCAGCGCCGGGACAGGAGACACCGGGGAGCTGTTTTTT.

The chain combines TRBV9 with TRBJ1-1, with TRBD1 matching over 7 bases. J was trimmed by 2 bases and V by 6 bases; bases with no gene match: 4. Germline CDR1 is SGDLS and CDR2 is YYNGEE. The CDR3 is 13 amino acids. CDR3 sequence reads: CASTTGLNTEAFF. The CDR3 nucleotides read TGTGCCAGCACGACAGGGCTAAACACTGAAGCTTTCTTT.

This clone was found a few times. V is TRBV3-1 (or the pseudogene TRBV3-2) and J is TRBJ1-2; 7 nucleotides line up with TRBD1. Germline lookup yields CDR1 LGHDT and CDR2 YNNKEL (reference sequence). The CDR3 has 14 residues. Germline trimming cut 1 base from V and 5 bases from J; bases unmatched to any gene: 4. The CDR3 here is CASSQASGGYGYTF. The DNA of the CDR3 is TGTGCCAGCAGCCAAGCCTCAGGGGGTTATGGCTACACCTTC.

This clone turned up a few times. The gene calls are TRBV6-6 and TRBJ2-1, with D perhaps TRBD1 (6 bases). The germline V gene has CDR1 MNHNY and CDR2 SVGAGI (reference sequence). Trimming stripped 6 bases from V and 5 bases from J, with 11 bases between. The length of the CDR3 is 13 residues. CDR3 sequence (DNA): TGTGCCAGCAGGTGGACAGAAAACAATGAGCAGTTCTTC. It yields the protein CASRWTENNEQFF.

This sequence joins TRBV5-1 and TRBJ2-2, with TRBD2 as a possible D gene (5 bases). This CDR3 comprises 16 residues. Trimming took off 7 bases at V and 0 bases at J, with 16 bases between the two ends. CDR1 is SGHRS and CDR2 is YFSETQ in the germline V gene. CDR3 sequence (DNA): TGCGCCAGCGGCGGAGGTAGTACGACGAACACCGGGGAGCTGTTTTTT. It specifies CASGGGSTTNTGELFF.

A few counts support this clone. The rearrangement uses TRBV6-6 and TRBJ1-6, with unresolved D. The CDR3 runs to 15 residues. V was shortened by 6 bases and J by 0 bases, with 9 bases between the two germline ends. The germline V gene has CDR1 MNHNY and CDR2 SVGAGI (reference sequence). The CDR3: CASSRRDSYNSPLHF. CDR3 DNA sequence: TGTGCCAGCAGCCGACGGGACTCCTATAATTCACCCCTCCACTTT.

The rearrangement uses TRBV6-4 and TRBJ2-4, with a weak D call TRBD2 (5 bases). Trimming shortened V by 7 bases and J by 3 bases, and 25 bases separated the two germline ends. Germline CDR1 reads MRHNA; CDR2 reads SNTAGT. This CDR3 is built from 18 residues. Here the CDR3 DNA reads TGTGCCAGCACTCCCCCTGTGGGGAAGGCAGGAGGCAAAAACATTCAGTACTTC. It yields the protein CASTPPVGKAGGKNIQYF.

The rearrangement uses TRBV7-9 and TRBJ1-2, with D perhaps matching TRBD1 (6 bases). V was pared by 5 bases and J by 3 bases, with 16 bases between. The CDR3 extends over 15 amino acids. Germline V CDR1 and CDR2: SEHNR, FQNEAQ (reference sequence). Here the CDR3 DNA reads TGTGCCAGCAGCGAGGATGGCGGGGGCTACTATGGCTACACCTTC. Translating it yields CASSEDGGGYYGYTF.

This chain links TRBV6-5 with TRBJ1-5; maybe TRBD1 (6 bases). This CDR3 contains 15 residues. Germline CDR1 reads MNHEY; CDR2 reads SVGAGI. V lost 4 bases, J lost 0 bases, and 10 bases lay in between. The CDR3 nucleotides are TGTGCCAGCAGTTTTGACAGGTCTAGCAATCAGCCCCAGCATTTT. Translated, it gives CASSFDRSSNQPQHF.

The rearrangement links TRBV7-9 to TRBJ2-5; TRBD2 matches at 9 bases. V lost 3 bases to trimming and J lost 2 bases; unmatched junction nucleotides: 4. The CDR3 is made up of 15 amino acids. CDR1 SEHNR and CDR2 FQNEAQ come from the germline V gene (reference sequence). The CDR3 nucleotides are TGTGCCAGCAGCTTCAGACTAGCGGCACAAGAGACCCAGTACTTC. Protein: CASSFRLAAQETQYF.

The CDR3 spells CATDRRTSRELFF. The CDR3 nucleotides read TGTGCCACAGATCGACGGACGTCGCGGGAGCTGTTTTTT. The chain joins TRBV2 to TRBJ2-2, with unresolved D. This CDR3 has 13 residues. The V gene lost 10 bases and the J gene lost 9 bases, with 18 bases spanning the gap. The germline gives CDR1 SNHLY, CDR2 FYNNEI.

The chain has TRBV5-1 and TRBJ2-7, with D unresolved. The germline gives CDR1 SGHRS, CDR2 YFSETQ. V lost 0 bases to trimming and J lost 9 bases, with 13 bases between them. This CDR3 spans 13 amino acids. The CDR3 sequence: CASSLEGSWVQYF. The DNA of the CDR3 is TGCGCCAGCAGCTTGGAGGGCAGTTGGGTGCAGTACTTC.

This clone was found a few times. The chain couples TRBV6-2 or TRBV6-3 to TRBJ1-5; weak D call: TRBD1 (6 bases). Trimming took 2 bases from V and 6 from J, leaving 14 bases between them. The CDR3 length is 15 residues. Germline V gives CDR1 MNHEY, CDR2 SVGEGT. CDR3 amino acids: CASSYNRGRFQPQHF. The CDR3 coding sequence is TGTGCCAGCAGTTACAATCGGGGGCGCTTTCAGCCCCAGCATTTT.

This chain connects TRBV6-1 to TRBJ2-2; possible D gene TRBD1, 6 bases. The V end was cut by 1 base, the J end by 5 bases, with 11 bases between. The CDR3 sequence is 15 residues long. The germline gives CDR1 MNHNS, CDR2 SASEGT. The CDR3 DNA reads as TGTGCCAGCAGTGAAGTCAGGGGCCGAACCGGGGAGCTGTTTTTT. Translation gives CASSEVRGRTGELFF.